This entry concerns a single TCR beta chain. This CDR3 has 12 amino acids. J gave up 10 bases and V 2 bases, and 7 bases lay outside the gene matches. CDR1 is GTSNPN, CDR2 SVGIG, per germline (reference sequence). This sample stems from a study of blood T cell repertoires in COVID-19. Turning to the study itself: Researchers got acute and convalescent COVID-19 samples from the United States, Italy and Spain. Nucleic acid was either cDNA or gDNA, and it came from T cells, B-cell-depleted T cells, or PBMCs.

Data came from immunoSEQ multiplex PCR; TCRdb stores just in-frame clones and leaves some out. The sample contains about 400,000 clones, over 85% of which appear only once. Before being deemed recovered, Cohort 3 donors had two negative PCRs, clearance, or symptom resolution. The sequence came from a woman aged 25 to 45 who had recovered from COVID-19. The sample was PBMCs or T cells enriched from blood (not recorded which). The J gene is TRBJ1-1, the V gene TRBV30; 7 bases fit TRBD1. The CDR3 sequence: CAWSIGQAGAFF. The CDR3 nucleotides are TGTGCCTGGAGTATCGGACAGGCGGGAGCTTTCTTT.